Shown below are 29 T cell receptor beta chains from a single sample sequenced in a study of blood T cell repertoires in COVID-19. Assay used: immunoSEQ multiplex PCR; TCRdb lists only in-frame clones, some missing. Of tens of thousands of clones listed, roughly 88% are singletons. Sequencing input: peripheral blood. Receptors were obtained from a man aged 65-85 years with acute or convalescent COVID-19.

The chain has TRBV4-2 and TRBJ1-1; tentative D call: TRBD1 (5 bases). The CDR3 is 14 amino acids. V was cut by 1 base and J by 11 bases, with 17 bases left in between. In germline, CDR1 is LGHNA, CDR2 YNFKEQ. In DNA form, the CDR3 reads TGTGCCAGCAGCCAAGGCGACGGGGGTCGGAAGGCTTTCTTT. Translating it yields CASSQGDGGRKAFF.

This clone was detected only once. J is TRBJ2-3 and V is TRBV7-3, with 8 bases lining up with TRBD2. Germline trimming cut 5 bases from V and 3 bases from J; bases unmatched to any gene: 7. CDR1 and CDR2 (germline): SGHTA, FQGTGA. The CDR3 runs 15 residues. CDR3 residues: CASSPGSGSTDTQYF. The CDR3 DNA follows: TGTGCCAGCAGCCCCGGGAGCGGGAGTACAGATACGCAGTATTTT.

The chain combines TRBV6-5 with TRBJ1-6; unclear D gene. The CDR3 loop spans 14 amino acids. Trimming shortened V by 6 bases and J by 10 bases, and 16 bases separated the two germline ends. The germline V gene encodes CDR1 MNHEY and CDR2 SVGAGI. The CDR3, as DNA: TGTGCCAGCAGGGCCCCTCCGCCGGAGTCACCCCTCCACTTT. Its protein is CASRAPPPESPLHF.

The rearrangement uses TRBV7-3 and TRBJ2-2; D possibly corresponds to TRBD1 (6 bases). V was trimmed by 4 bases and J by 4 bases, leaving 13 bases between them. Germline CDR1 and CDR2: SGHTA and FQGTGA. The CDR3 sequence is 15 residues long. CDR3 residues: CASSSQRTATGELFF. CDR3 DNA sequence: TGTGCCAGCAGCTCCCAAAGGACAGCCACCGGGGAGCTGTTTTTT.

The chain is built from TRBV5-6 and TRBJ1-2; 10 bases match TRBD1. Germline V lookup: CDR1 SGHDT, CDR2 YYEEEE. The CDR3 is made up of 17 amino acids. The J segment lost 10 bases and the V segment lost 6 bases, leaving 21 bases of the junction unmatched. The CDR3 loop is CASINRMTGGEYVDYTF. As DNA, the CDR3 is TGTGCCAGCATTAACAGAATGACAGGGGGCGAATATGTGGACTACACCTTC.

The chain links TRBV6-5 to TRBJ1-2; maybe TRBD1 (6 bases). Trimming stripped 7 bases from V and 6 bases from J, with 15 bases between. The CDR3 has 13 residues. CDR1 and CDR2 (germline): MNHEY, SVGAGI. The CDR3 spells CASTWGRGDGYTF. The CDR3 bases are TGTGCCAGCACATGGGGGCGAGGGGATGGCTACACCTTC.

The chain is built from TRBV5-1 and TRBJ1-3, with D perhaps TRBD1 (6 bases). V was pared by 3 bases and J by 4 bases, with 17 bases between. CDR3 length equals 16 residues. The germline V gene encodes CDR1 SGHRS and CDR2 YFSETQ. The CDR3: CASSYSSGASGNTIYF. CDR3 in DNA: TGCGCCAGCAGCTATTCATCAGGGGCCTCAGGAAACACCATATATTTT.

The CDR3 spells CASSLDGDQPQHF. The CDR3, as DNA: TGTGCCAGCAGCCTGGACGGAGATCAGCCCCAGCATTTT. The chain recombines TRBV5-4 with TRBJ1-5; D uncertain. Trimming took off 4 bases at V and 5 bases at J, with 10 bases between the two ends. Germline CDR1 reads SGHNT; CDR2 reads YYREEE (reference sequence). The CDR3 length is 13 residues.

In DNA form, the CDR3 reads TGTGCCAGCTCACCCCGCTGGACTAGCGCGGACGGGGAGCTGTTTTTT. Amino acid sequence: CASSPRWTSADGELFF. This sequence joins TRBV18 and TRBJ2-2, with TRBD2 identical over 9 bases. The CDR3 has 16 amino acids. The junction had 9 bases not matched to a gene; V was cut back by 3 bases and J by 7 bases. Looked up from germline, CDR1 is KGHSH and CDR2 is LQKENI.

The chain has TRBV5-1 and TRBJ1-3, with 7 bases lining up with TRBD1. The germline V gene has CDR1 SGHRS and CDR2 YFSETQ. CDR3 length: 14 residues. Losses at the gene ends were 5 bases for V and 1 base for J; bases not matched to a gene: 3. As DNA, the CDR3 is TGCGCCAGCAGACCGACAGGGTCTGGAAACACCATATATTTT. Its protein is CASRPTGSGNTIYF.

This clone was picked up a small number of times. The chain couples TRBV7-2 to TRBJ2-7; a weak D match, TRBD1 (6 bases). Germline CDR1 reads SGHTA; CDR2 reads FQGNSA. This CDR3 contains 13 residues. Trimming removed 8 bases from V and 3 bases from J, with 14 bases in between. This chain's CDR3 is CASSGGLNYEQYF. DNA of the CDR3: TGTGCCAGCTCTGGGGGCTTAAACTACGAGCAGTACTTC.

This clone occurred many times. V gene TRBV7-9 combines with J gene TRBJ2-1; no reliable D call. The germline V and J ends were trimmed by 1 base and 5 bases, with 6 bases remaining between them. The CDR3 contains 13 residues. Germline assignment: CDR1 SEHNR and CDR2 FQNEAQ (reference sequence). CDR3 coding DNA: TGTGCCAGCAGCTTAGATCGGGACAATGAGCAGTTCTTC. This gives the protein CASSLDRDNEQFF.

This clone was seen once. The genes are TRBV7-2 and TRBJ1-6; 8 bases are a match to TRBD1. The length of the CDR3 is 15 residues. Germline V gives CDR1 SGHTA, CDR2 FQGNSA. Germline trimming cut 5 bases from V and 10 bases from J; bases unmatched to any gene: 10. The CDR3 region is CASSVDRGFTSPLHF. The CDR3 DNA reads TGTGCCAGCAGCGTAGACAGGGGATTTACCTCACCCCTCCACTTT. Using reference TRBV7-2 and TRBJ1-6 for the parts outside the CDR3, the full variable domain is GAGVSQSPSNKVTEKGKDVELRCDPISGHTALYWYRQSLGQGLEFLIYFQGNSAPDKSGLPSDRFSAERTGGSVSTLTIQRTQQEDSAVYLCASSVDRGFTSPLHFGNGTRLTVT.

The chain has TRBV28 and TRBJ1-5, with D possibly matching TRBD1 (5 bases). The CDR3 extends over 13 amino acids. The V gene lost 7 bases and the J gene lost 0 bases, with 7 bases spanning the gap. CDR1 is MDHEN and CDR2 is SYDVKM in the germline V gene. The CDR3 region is CASKTVSNQPQHF. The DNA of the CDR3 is TGTGCCAGCAAGACAGTTAGCAATCAGCCCCAGCATTTT. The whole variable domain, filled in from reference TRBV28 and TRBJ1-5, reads DVKVTQSSRYLVKRTGEKVFLECVQDMDHENMFWYRQDPGLGLRLIYFSYDVKMKEKGDIPEGYSVSREKKERFSLILESASTNQTSMYLCASKTVSNQPQHFGDGTRLSIL.

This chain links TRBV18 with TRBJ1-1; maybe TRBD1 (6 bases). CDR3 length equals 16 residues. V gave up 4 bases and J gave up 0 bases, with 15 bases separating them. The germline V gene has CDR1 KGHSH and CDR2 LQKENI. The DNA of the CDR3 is TGTGCCAGCTCACGGTTACAGGGCGCAATGAACACTGAAGCTTTCTTT. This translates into CASSRLQGAMNTEAFF.

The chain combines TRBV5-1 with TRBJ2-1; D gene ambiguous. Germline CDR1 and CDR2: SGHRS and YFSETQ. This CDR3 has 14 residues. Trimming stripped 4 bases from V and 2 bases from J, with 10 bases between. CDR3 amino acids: CASSVGGTYNEQFF. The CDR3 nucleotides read TGCGCCAGCAGCGTAGGCGGCACCTACAATGAGCAGTTCTTC.

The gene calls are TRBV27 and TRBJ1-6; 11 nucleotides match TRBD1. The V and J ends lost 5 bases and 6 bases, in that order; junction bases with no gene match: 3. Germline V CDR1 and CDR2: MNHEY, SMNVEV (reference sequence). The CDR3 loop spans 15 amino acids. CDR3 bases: TGTGCCAGCAGTGCTGGGACAGGGGGTAATTCACCCCTCCACTTT. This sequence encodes CASSAGTGGNSPLHF.

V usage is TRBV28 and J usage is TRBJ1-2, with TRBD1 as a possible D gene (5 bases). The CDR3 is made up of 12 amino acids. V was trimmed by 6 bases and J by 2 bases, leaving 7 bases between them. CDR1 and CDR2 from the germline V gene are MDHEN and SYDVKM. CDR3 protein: CASSSGNYGYTF. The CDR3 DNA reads TGTGCCAGCAGCTCAGGGAACTATGGCTACACCTTC.

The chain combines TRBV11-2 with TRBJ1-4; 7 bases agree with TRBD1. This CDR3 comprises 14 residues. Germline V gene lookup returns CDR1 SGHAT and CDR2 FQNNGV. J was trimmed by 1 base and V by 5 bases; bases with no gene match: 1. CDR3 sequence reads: CASSRGQTNEKLFF. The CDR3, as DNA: TGTGCCAGCAGCAGGGGGCAAACTAATGAAAAACTGTTTTTT.

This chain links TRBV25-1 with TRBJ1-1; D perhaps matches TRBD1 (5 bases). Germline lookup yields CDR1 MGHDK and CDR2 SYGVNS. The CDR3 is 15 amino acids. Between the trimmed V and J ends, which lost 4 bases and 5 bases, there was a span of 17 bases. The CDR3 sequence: CASSGPGGGITEAFF. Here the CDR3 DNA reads TGTGCCAGCAGTGGCCCCGGGGGAGGTATAACTGAAGCTTTCTTT.

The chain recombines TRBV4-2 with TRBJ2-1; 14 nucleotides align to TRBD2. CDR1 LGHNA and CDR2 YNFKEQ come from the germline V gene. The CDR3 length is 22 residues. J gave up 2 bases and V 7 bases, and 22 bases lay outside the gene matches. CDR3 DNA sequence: TGTGCCAGCACATCAGGACTAGCGGGGGGAATTTTAACGAGTTTCACCTACAATGAGCAGTTCTTC. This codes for CASTSGLAGGILTSFTYNEQFF.

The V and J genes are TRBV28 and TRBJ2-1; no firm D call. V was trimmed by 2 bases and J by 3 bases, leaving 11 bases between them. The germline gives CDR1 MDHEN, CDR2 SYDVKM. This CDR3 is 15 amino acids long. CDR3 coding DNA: TGTGCCAGCAGTTTAATCGCAGGCCGCTACAATGAGCAGTTCTTC. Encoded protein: CASSLIAGRYNEQFF.

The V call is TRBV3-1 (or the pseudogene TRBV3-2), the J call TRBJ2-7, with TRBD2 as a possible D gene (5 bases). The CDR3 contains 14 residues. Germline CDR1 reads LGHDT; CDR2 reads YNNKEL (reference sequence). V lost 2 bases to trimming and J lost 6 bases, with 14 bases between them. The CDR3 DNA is TGTGCCAGCAGCCAAACTCCGGCCGCGGGCGAGCAGTACTTC. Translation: CASSQTPAAGEQYF.

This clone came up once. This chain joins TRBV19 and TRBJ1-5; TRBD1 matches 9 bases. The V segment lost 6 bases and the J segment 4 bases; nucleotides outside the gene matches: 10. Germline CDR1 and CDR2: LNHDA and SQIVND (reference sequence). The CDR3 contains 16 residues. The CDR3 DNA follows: TGTGCCAGTAGCCACGACAGGGGGGAACCAAATCAGCCCCAGCATTTT. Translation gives CASSHDRGEPNQPQHF.

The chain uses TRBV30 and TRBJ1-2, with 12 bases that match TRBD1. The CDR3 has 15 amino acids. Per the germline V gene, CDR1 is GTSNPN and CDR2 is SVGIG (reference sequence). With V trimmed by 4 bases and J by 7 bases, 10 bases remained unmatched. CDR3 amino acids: CAWTPGQGALGGYTF. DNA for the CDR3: TGTGCCTGGACACCGGGACAGGGGGCATTAGGTGGCTACACCTTC. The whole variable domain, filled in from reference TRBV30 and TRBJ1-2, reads SQTIHQWPATLVQPVGSPLSLECTVEGTSNPNLYWYRQAAGRGLQLLFYSVGIGQISSEVPQNLSASRPQDRQFILSSKKLLLSDSGFYLCAWTPGQGALGGYTFGSGTRLTVV.

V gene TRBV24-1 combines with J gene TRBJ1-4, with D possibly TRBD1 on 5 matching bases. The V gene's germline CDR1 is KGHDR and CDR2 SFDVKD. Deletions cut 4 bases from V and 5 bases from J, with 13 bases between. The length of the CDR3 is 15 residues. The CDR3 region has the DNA TGTGCCACCAGTGAAAGGGGCTGGCCAAATGAAAAACTGTTTTTT. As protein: CATSERGWPNEKLFF.

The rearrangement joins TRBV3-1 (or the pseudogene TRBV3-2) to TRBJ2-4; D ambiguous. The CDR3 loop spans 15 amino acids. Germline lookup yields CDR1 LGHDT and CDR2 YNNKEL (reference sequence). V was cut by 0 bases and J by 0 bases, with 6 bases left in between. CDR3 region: CASSQDTIAKNIQYF. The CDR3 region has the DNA TGTGCCAGCAGCCAAGACACTATAGCCAAAAACATTCAGTACTTC.

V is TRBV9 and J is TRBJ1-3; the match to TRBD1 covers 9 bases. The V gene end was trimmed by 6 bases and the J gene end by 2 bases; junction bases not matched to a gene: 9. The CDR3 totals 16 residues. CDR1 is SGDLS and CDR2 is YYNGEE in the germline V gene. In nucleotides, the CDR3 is TGTGCCAGCACGCGTAACCGGGACAGGGCTGGAAACACCATATATTTT. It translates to CASTRNRDRAGNTIYF.

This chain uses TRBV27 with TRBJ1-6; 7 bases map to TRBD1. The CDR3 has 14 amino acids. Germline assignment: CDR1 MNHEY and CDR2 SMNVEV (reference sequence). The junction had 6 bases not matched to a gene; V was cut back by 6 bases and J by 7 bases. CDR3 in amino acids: CASRPQGFNSPLHF. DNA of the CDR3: TGTGCCAGCAGACCACAGGGGTTCAATTCACCCCTCCACTTT.